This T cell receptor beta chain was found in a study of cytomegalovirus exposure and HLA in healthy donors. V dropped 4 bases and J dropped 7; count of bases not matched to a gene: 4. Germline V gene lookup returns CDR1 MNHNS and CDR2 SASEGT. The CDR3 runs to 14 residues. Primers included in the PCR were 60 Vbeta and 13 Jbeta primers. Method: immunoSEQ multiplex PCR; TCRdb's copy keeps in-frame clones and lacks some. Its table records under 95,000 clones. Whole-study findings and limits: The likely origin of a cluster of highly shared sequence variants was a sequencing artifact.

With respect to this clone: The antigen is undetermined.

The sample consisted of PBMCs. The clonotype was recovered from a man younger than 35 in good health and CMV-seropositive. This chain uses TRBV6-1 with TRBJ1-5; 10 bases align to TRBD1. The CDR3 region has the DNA TGTGCCAGCAGTGGACAGGGGGCATGGCAGCCCCAGCATTTT. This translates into CASSGQGAWQPQHF.